The 26 T cell receptor beta chains below come from one sample, sequenced in a study of shared clonotypes between healthy human individuals. Positively selected for CCR7, the CD45RO-negative cells used as naive CD8 cells excluded terminally differentiated effector memory CD45RA+ cells. Sequencing was performed with immunoSEQ multiplex PCR; in TCRdb, only in-frame clones are kept and a portion is missing. This table has about 2.1 million clones, roughly 91% appearing once. The sample comprised naive CD8+ T cells from PBMCs. These receptors came from a young man in good health. Some clones in this sample may be carry-over from other donors' samples.

The chain carries TRBV11-2 and TRBJ2-7; TRBD1 might be the D (5 bases). V was shortened by 5 bases and J by 3 bases, with 17 bases between the two germline ends. Germline assignment: CDR1 SGHAT and CDR2 FQNNGV. CDR3 length equals 15 residues. CDR3 region: CASSPGLALGYEQYF. The CDR3, as DNA: TGTGCCAGCAGCCCAGGGTTAGCCCTGGGCTACGAGCAGTACTTC.

V usage is TRBV28 and J usage is TRBJ2-1; 9 nucleotides align to TRBD2. With 6 bases clipped from V and 0 bases from J, the junction kept 12 bases outside the gene matches. This CDR3 region has 18 residues. The germline gives CDR1 MDHEN, CDR2 SYDVKM. For the CDR3, the DNA is TGTGCCAGCAGCTATCGTGCGGGAGGGGTGGGCTCCTACAATGAGCAGTTCTTC. It encodes CASSYRAGGVGSYNEQFF.

This rearrangement joins TRBV29-1 to TRBJ2-7, with D possibly matching TRBD1 (5 bases). The CDR3 is 11 amino acids. CDR1 SQVTM and CDR2 ANQGSEA come from the germline V gene. V was clipped by 8 bases and J by 3 bases, with 11 bases between them. Written as DNA, the CDR3 is TGCAGCCACACCCAGGGCTACGAGCAGTACTTC. This sequence encodes CSHTQGYEQYF.

The chain has TRBV2 and TRBJ2-5, with D tentatively TRBD2 (5 bases). CDR1 SNHLY and CDR2 FYNNEI come from the germline V gene. The CDR3 is 14 residues long. V was shortened by 2 bases and J by 1 base, with 8 bases between the two germline ends. The CDR3 DNA reads TGTGCCAGCAGTGAACTAGCAGGCCAAGAGACCCAGTACTTC. This encodes CASSELAGQETQYF.

This chain uses TRBV25-1 with TRBJ2-3, with a tentative D call TRBD2 (5 bases). CDR1 and CDR2 (germline): MGHDK, SYGVNS. Trimming took off 7 bases at V and 6 bases at J, with 20 bases between the two ends. The CDR3 contains 15 residues. The CDR3 nucleotides are TGTGCCAGCACCGCATGGCGGGCTTCTAAGGATACGCAGTATTTT. Protein: CASTAWRASKDTQYF.

The gene calls are TRBV25-1 and TRBJ1-5; D is unclear. The ends were cut back, 1 base at V and 3 bases at J, with 7 bases in the middle. Germline assignment: CDR1 MGHDK and CDR2 SYGVNS. The CDR3 is made up of 14 amino acids. The CDR3 DNA sequence: TGTGCCAGCAGTGAATGGAAAACCAATCAGCCCCAGCATTTT. Translation gives CASSEWKTNQPQHF.

As to this clone: A junction end diverges from the germline sequence, so it may reflect a read error. The rearrangement joins TRBV19 to TRBJ2-7; TRBD1 or TRBD2 may be the D gene (5 bases each). The CDR3 consists of 16 residues. From germline, CDR1 is LNHDA and CDR2 SQIVND (reference sequence). CDR3 sequence: CASSTYKRGPSDEQYF. As DNA, the CDR3 is TGTGCCAGTAGTACCTACAAGAGGGGCCCCTCCGACGAGCAGTACTTC.

The rearrangement uses TRBV9 and TRBJ2-2, with TRBD2 matching over 10 bases. Unmatched junction bases numbered 8, after V lost 2 bases and J lost 4 bases. CDR1 SGDLS and CDR2 YYNGEE come from the germline V gene. The CDR3 consists of 17 residues. CDR3 in DNA: TGTGCCAGCAGCGTTAGGGCTAGCGGGAGTGTCACCGGGGAGCTGTTTTTT. It specifies CASSVRASGSVTGELFF.

The CDR3 DNA is TGTGCCAGCCCTAAGGGACGACAGTCGAGCTCCTACGAGCAGTACTTC. Amino acid sequence: CASPKGRQSSSYEQYF. The V call is TRBV25-1, the J call TRBJ2-7, with D possibly called TRBD1 or TRBD2 (5 bases each). Germline CDR1 and CDR2: MGHDK and SYGVNS. The CDR3 is 16 amino acids. Trimming removed 8 bases from V and 0 bases from J, with 20 bases in between.

To note about this clone: This CDR3 is also generated by other DNA sequences in the sample. V is TRBV7-9 and J is TRBJ1-1; TRBD1 is a possible D gene (5 bases). V lost 3 bases to trimming and J lost 5 bases, with 7 bases between them. In germline, CDR1 is SEHNR, CDR2 FQNEAQ (reference sequence). The CDR3 consists of 12 residues. The CDR3 nucleotides read TGTGCCAGCAGCTTGGGGGTTACTGAAGCTTTCTTT. It yields the protein CASSLGVTEAFF.

To note about this clone: Other nucleotide sequences from this sample produce the same CDR3. The V call is TRBV4-1, the J call TRBJ1-5; a possible D gene is TRBD1 (5 bases). V lost 1 base and J lost 2, with 12 bases in between. CDR3 length equals 16 residues. Germline V gives CDR1 MGHRA, CDR2 YSYEKL. The CDR3 spells CASSQVGGLGNQPQHF. Here the CDR3 DNA reads TGCGCCAGCAGCCAAGTGGGGGGACTGGGCAATCAGCCCCAGCATTTT.

The rearrangement joins TRBV13 to TRBJ1-1, with TRBD1 matching over 8 bases. Losses at the gene ends were 5 bases for V and 1 base for J; bases not matched to a gene: 6. Germline loops: CDR1 PRHDT, CDR2 FYEKMQ (reference sequence). This CDR3 comprises 15 residues. The CDR3 sequence: CASSPRTGWNTEAFF. DNA for the CDR3: TGTGCCAGCAGCCCCCGGACAGGGTGGAACACTGAAGCTTTCTTT.

The chain links TRBV9 to TRBJ2-1, with 11 positions matching TRBD1. The CDR3 length is 16 residues. Germline-derived CDR1 and CDR2 are SGDLS and YYNGEE. J was trimmed by 6 bases and V by 4 bases; bases with no gene match: 9. The CDR3 DNA reads TGTGCCAGCAGCACCAACCGGGACAGGGGGTCCAATGAGCAGTTCTTC. This sequence encodes CASSTNRDRGSNEQFF. The full variable domain, with the rest looked up from reference TRBV9 and TRBJ2-1, is DSGVTQTPKHLITATGQRVTLRCSPRSGDLSVYWYQQSLDQGLQFLIQYYNGEERAKGNILERFSAQQFPDLHSELNLSSLELGDSALYFCASSTNRDRGSNEQFFGPGTRLTVL.

As to this clone: Additional DNA sequences in this sample encode the identical CDR3. V and J are TRBV19 and TRBJ1-5; D unclear. Trimming stripped 2 bases from V and 6 bases from J, with 11 bases between. This CDR3 has 14 amino acids. CDR1 and CDR2 (germline): LNHDA, SQIVND (reference sequence). The CDR3 nucleotides read TGTGCCAGTAGTATATTTGGGGTGAGTCAGCCCCAGCATTTT. It codes for CASSIFGVSQPQHF. Using reference TRBV19 and TRBJ1-5 for the parts outside the CDR3, the full variable domain is DGGITQSPKYLFRKEGQNVTLSCEQNLNHDAMYWYRQDPGQGLRLIYYSQIVNDFQKGDIAEGYSVSREKKESFPLTVTSAQKNPTAFYLCASSIFGVSQPQHFGDGTRLSIL.

The gene calls are TRBV7-9 and TRBJ1-1, with D hard to call. The length of the CDR3 is 12 residues. CDR1 SEHNR and CDR2 FQNEAQ come from the germline V gene (reference sequence). Trimming shortened V by 2 bases and J by 4 bases, and 5 bases separated the two germline ends. CDR3: CASSLTITEAFF. The CDR3 bases are TGTGCCAGCAGCTTAACGATCACTGAAGCTTTCTTT.

This sequence joins TRBV10-2 and TRBJ1-2, with TRBD1 identical over 8 bases. Germline V gene data show CDR1 as WSHSY and CDR2 as SAAADI. V lost 3 bases, J lost 8 bases, and 11 bases stayed unmatched. The CDR3 consists of 15 residues. The CDR3 DNA is TGCGCCAGCAGTGACGAGGACAGGGAGGTCTTGGGCTACACCTTC. As protein: CASSDEDREVLGYTF.

As concerns this clone: The same CDR3 can be traced to other DNA sequences in this sample. V usage is TRBV19 and J usage is TRBJ1-1; 7 bases agree with TRBD1. Germline V gene data show CDR1 as LNHDA and CDR2 as SQIVND (reference sequence). The CDR3 length is 14 residues. V shed 5 bases and J 1 base; nucleotides not matched to a gene: 4. CDR3 DNA: TGTGCCAGTAGTCCCGGGACAGCGAACACTGAAGCTTTCTTT. As protein: CASSPGTANTEAFF.

The DNA for the CDR3 is TGTGCCAGCAGTGCCCCGACTAGCGGGAGGGAGGGTGAGCAGTTCTTC. It is translated as CASSAPTSGREGEQFF. This chain links TRBV6-1 with TRBJ2-1; 14 bases fit TRBD2. Germline V gene data show CDR1 as MNHNS and CDR2 as SASEGT. The junction had 8 bases not matched to a gene; V was cut back by 4 bases and J by 9 bases. This CDR3 region has 16 residues.

This chain links TRBV27 with TRBJ2-7, with 11 bases that match TRBD2. The CDR3 is 16 amino acids. V was clipped by 4 bases and J by 3 bases; unmatched bases: 8. Germline V gene data show CDR1 as MNHEY and CDR2 as SMNVEV (reference sequence). CDR3 in DNA: TGTGCCAGCAGTTCCCGGGGACTAGCGGACCACTACGAGCAGTACTTC. The encoded protein is CASSSRGLADHYEQYF.

The chain recombines TRBV9 with TRBJ1-5; D is perhaps TRBD1 (5 bases). CDR1 and CDR2 (germline): SGDLS, YYNGEE. The CDR3 consists of 16 residues. Deletions cut 3 bases from V and 2 bases from J, with 15 bases between. The CDR3 DNA follows: TGTGCCAGCAGCGCCGGAACGGGGACTGGCAATCAGCCCCAGCATTTT. Protein: CASSAGTGTGNQPQHF.

This chain joins TRBV4-1 and TRBJ2-2; TRBD1 matches 8 bases. This CDR3 has 18 amino acids. Losses at the gene ends were 5 bases for V and 8 bases for J; bases not matched to a gene: 19. Germline loops: CDR1 MGHRA, CDR2 YSYEKL. The CDR3 loop reads CASSFRELQGDHRGELFF. Written as DNA, the CDR3 is TGCGCCAGCAGCTTCCGAGAATTACAGGGGGATCATCGAGGGGAGCTGTTTTTT.

This rearrangement joins TRBV21-1 to TRBJ1-5; the table's D call of TRBD1 was not tested on the DNA. TRBV21-1 is a pseudogene locus. The CDR3 loop spans 15 amino acids. The CDR3 region is CASSEGQVKNQPQHF. For the CDR3, the DNA is TGTGCCAGTTCGGAAGGACAGGTCAAGAATCAGCCCCAGCATTTT.

J is TRBJ1-4 and V is TRBV5-6; 7 bases are shared with TRBD1. The germline V gene encodes CDR1 SGHDT and CDR2 YYEEEE. Trimming at V came to 4 bases and at J to 2 bases, leaving 8 bases not matched to a gene. This CDR3 spans 16 amino acids. This CDR3 reads CASSPGTDATNEKLFF. CDR3 DNA: TGTGCCAGCAGCCCGGGGACAGACGCCACTAATGAAAAACTGTTTTTT.

J is TRBJ2-7 and V is TRBV5-1, with 13 positions matching TRBD2. The CDR3 contains 16 residues. V dropped 0 bases and J dropped 4; count of bases not matched to a gene: 4. From germline, CDR1 is SGHRS and CDR2 YFSETQ. CDR3 loop: CASSLGLAGGIYEQYF. For the CDR3, the DNA is TGCGCCAGCAGCTTGGGACTAGCGGGAGGTATATACGAGCAGTACTTC.

The chain couples TRBV28 to TRBJ1-1, with TRBD1 matching 8 bases. The V and J ends lost 2 bases and 3 bases, in that order; junction bases with no gene match: 5. The CDR3 has 15 amino acids. Germline values: CDR1 MDHEN, CDR2 SYDVKM. The chain's CDR3 is CASSLRAGGDTEAFF. In DNA form, the CDR3 reads TGTGCCAGCAGTTTAAGGGCAGGGGGCGACACTGAAGCTTTCTTT.

The rearrangement links TRBV11-2 to TRBJ2-5, with D maybe TRBD1 (5 bases). Germline-derived CDR1 and CDR2 are SGHAT and FQNNGV. The germline V and J ends were trimmed by 1 base and 1 base, with 10 bases remaining between them. The CDR3 length is 15 residues. The CDR3, as DNA: TGTGCCAGCAGCTTAGGACAGCTAGTCCAAGAGACCCAGTACTTC. Residues: CASSLGQLVQETQYF.